A selection of T cell receptor beta chains follows, all from one sample in a study of radiation and T cells in renal cell carcinoma. Assay: immunoSEQ multiplex PCR; the TCRdb copy retains only in-frame clones and omits some. The sample holds around 64,000 clones; over 70% are singletons and the top ten take about 7.1%. The source was blood, collected from a patient whose treatment included radiotherapy and nephrectomy. The source is a man aged 60 to 75 with renal cell carcinoma. Each CDR3 is given with its conserved first and last residue.

len	v_gene	j_gene	CDR3aa
12	TRBV7-8	TRBJ1-2	CASSLGRDGYTF
14	TRBV4-3	TRBJ1-6	CASSQDREHSPLHF
19	TRBV7-8	TRBJ1-3	CASSSYPPTGGGSGNTIYF
14	TRBV5-1	TRBJ2-3	CASSTGGGTDTQYF
14	TRBV15	TRBJ2-1	CATGGELANNEQFF
14	TRBV11-2	TRBJ1-2	CASSFLGNTDGYTF
13	TRBV10-3	TRBJ1-2	CAISESGLAFYTF
16	TRBV5-1	TRBJ2-7	CASSATSGTVSYEQYF
16	TRBV7-6	TRBJ2-2	CASSLARLSGTGELFF
11	TRBV20-1	TRBJ2-7	CSARDEYEQYF
17	TRBV15	TRBJ2-1	CATSRDILSSSYNEQFF
14	TRBV5-1	TRBJ2-1	CASSPGQEADEQFF
11	TRBV2	TRBJ2-1	CASRDRVEQFF
12	TRBV7-2	TRBJ2-7	CASSVDLYEQYF
15	TRBV18	TRBJ1-1	CASSRPGISGTEAFF
15	TRBV9	TRBJ2-1	CASSATGSGYNEQFF
16	TRBV6-1	TRBJ2-5	CASSGPGQGPKETQYF
17	TRBV6-8	TRBJ1-3	CASSYPRGQDPGNTIYF
12	TRBV11-2	TRBJ1-2	CASSSEGYGYTF
14	TRBV6-5	TRBJ1-5	CASSPPGQSQPQHF
18	TRBV11-2	TRBJ2-6	CASSSLTGPISGANVLTF
13	TRBV11-3	TRBJ2-1	CASSLSSYNEQFF
16	TRBV5-6	TRBJ2-5	CASGAPSRGRQETQYF
17	TRBV11-2	TRBJ2-3	CASSLVGGLEGTDTQYF
14	TRBV19	TRBJ2-1	CASSRETRGREQFF
13	TRBV30	TRBJ1-1	CACLQGINTEAFF
13	TRBV5-1	TRBJ2-1	CASSLRTSNEQFF
12	TRBV27	TRBJ1-1	CASSSRWGEAFF
19	TRBV10-2	TRBJ1-5	CASSDLLRDGQNLAQPQHF
15	TRBV6-1	TRBJ1-5	CASSESTSSNQPQHF
14	TRBV9	TRBJ2-5	CASSLTGGQETQYF
17	TRBV4-1	TRBJ1-5	CASSQDGTGLANQPQHF
15	TRBV7-6	TRBJ2-2	CASIRTGSNTGELFF
14	TRBV29-1	TRBJ2-3	CSFRSWQGTDTQYF
13	TRBV28	TRBJ1-2	CASSLQGDYGYTF
14	TRBV7-2	TRBJ2-3	CASSSYGVRDTQYF